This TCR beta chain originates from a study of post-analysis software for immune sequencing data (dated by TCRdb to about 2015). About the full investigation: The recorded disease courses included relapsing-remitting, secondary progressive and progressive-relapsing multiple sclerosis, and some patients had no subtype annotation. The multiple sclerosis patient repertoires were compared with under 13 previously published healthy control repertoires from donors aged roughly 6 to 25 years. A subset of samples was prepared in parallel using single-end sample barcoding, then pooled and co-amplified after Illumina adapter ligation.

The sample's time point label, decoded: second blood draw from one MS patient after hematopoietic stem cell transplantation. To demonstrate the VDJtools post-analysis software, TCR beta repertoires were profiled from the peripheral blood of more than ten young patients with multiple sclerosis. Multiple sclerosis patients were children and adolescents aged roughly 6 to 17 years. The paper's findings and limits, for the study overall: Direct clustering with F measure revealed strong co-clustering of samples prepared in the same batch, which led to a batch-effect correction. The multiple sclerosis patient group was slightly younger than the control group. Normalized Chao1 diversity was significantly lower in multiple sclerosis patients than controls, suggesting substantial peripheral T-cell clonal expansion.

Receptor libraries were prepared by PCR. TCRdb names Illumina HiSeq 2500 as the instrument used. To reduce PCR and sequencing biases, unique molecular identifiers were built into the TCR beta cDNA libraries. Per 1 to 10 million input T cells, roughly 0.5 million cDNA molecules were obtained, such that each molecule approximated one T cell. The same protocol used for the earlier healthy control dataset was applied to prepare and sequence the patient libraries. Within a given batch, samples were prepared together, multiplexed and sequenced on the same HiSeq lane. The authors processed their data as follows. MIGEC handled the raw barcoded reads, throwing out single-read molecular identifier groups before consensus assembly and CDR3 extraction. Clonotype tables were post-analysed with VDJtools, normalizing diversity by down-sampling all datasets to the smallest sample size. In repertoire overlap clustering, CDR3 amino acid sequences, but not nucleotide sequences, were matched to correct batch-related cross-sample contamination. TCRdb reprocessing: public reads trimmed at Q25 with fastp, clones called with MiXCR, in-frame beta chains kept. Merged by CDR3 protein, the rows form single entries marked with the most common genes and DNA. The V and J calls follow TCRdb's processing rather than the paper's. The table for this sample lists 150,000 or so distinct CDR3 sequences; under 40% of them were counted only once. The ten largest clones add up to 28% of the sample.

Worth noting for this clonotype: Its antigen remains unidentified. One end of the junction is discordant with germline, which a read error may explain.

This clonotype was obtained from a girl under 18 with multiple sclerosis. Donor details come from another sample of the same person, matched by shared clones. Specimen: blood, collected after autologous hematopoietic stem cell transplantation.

The DNA sequence follows: TGTGCCAGCGACACTCCCGACAGGAACCTAAACGAGCAGCACTTC. It encodes CASDTPDRNLNEQHF. The chain is made from TRBV7-2 and TRBJ2-7; TRBD1 might be the D gene, on 6 matching bases. CDR1 and CDR2 are drawn from the germline V gene: SGHTA, FQGNSA. The CDR3 sequence holds 15 residues, the cysteine and phenylalanine included. CDR3 DNA is the only sequence kept; it has 45 bases, read in frame from the first base.